The 27 T cell receptor beta chains below come from one sample, sequenced in a study of T cell responses to AZD1222 COVID-19 vaccine. TCRdb's copy holds only in-frame clones and misses some; the assay was immunoSEQ multiplex PCR. The sample contains approximately 120,000 clones, around 85% of which appear only once. The material was peripheral blood, obtained 28 days after the second AZD1222 dose. The source is an adult who received the AZD1222 COVID-19 vaccine.

The V call is TRBV28, the J call TRBJ1-2; the D is unclear. The CDR3 runs to 15 residues. The germline gives CDR1 MDHEN, CDR2 SYDVKM. Trimming stripped 7 bases from V and 0 bases from J, with 15 bases between. CDR3 protein: CASIPALLANYGYTF. In DNA, the CDR3 is TGTGCCAGCATCCCGGCGCTGTTAGCTAACTATGGCTACACCTTC.

The chain joins TRBV28 to TRBJ1-2; a weak D match, TRBD1 (6 bases). The CDR3 has 13 amino acids. V dropped 4 bases and J dropped 4 bases, with 10 bases sitting between them. The germline CDR1 and CDR2 sequences are MDHEN and SYDVKM. CDR3 sequence reads: CASSSGGGYGYTF. In nucleotides, the CDR3 is TGTGCCAGCAGTTCGGGGGGCGGCTATGGCTACACCTTC.

V usage is TRBV2 and J usage is TRBJ2-4; 9 nucleotides agree with TRBD2. Germline assignment: CDR1 SNHLY and CDR2 FYNNEI. The CDR3 contains 14 residues. J was trimmed by 6 bases and V by 6 bases; bases with no gene match: 6. This chain's CDR3 is CASRGLLAGNIQYF. CDR3 coding DNA: TGTGCCAGCAGAGGCTTACTAGCGGGAAACATTCAGTACTTC.

The chain joins TRBV4-2 to TRBJ2-5, with 12 nucleotides matching TRBD2. V dropped 0 bases and J dropped 6; count of bases not matched to a gene: 14. Per the germline V gene, CDR1 is LGHNA and CDR2 is YNFKEQ. The CDR3 loop spans 19 amino acids. The CDR3 spells CASSQERGASGGVFQTQYF. The CDR3 DNA reads as TGTGCCAGCAGCCAAGAGAGAGGGGCTAGCGGGGGGGTTTTCCAGACCCAGTACTTC.

The chain has TRBV7-3 and TRBJ2-1; weak D call: TRBD1 (6 bases). The germline V and J ends were trimmed by 4 bases and 6 bases, with 7 bases remaining between them. The CDR3 is 12 residues long. CDR1 SGHTA and CDR2 FQGTGA come from the germline V gene. DNA of the CDR3: TGTGCCAGCAGCTCACAGGGCAATGAGCAGTTCTTC. It is translated as CASSSQGNEQFF.

V and J are TRBV5-8 and TRBJ2-7, with 10 positions matching TRBD1. Unmatched junction bases numbered 19, after V lost 6 bases and J lost 4 bases. Per germline, CDR1 SGHTS and CDR2 YDEGEE. CDR3 length: 18 residues. The DNA of the CDR3 is TGTGCCAGCACCCATGCCCTTCTTCGACAGGGGGCGTTTTACGAGCAGTACTTC. Protein product: CASTHALLRQGAFYEQYF.

The J gene is TRBJ1-5, the V gene TRBV6-1; D remains ambiguous. The CDR3 loop spans 15 amino acids. V was shortened by 1 base and J by 0 bases, with 7 bases between the two germline ends. Germline loops: CDR1 MNHNS, CDR2 SASEGT. CDR3 bases: TGTGCCAGCAGTGAAGTCTGGTATAGCAATCAGCCCCAGCATTTT. It yields the protein CASSEVWYSNQPQHF.

This clone has only one observation. The rearrangement uses TRBV7-2 and TRBJ2-7, with 9 bases that match TRBD2. There are 15 residues in the CDR3. The V gene's germline CDR1 is SGHTA and CDR2 FQGNSA. With 5 bases clipped from V and 0 bases from J, the junction kept 5 bases outside the gene matches. This CDR3 reads CASSPRAGGSYEQYF. In DNA form, the CDR3 reads TGTGCCAGCAGCCCACGAGCGGGGGGCTCCTACGAGCAGTACTTC.

This clone turned up a few times. In DNA, the CDR3 is TGTGCCAGTAGACCGGGACAGGGGGGCCTGAGCAATCAGCCCCAGCATTTT. It is translated as CASRPGQGGLSNQPQHF. The chain carries TRBV19 and TRBJ1-5; TRBD1 matches at 11 bases. J lost 1 base, V lost 6 bases, and 8 bases had no gene match. Looked up from germline, CDR1 is LNHDA and CDR2 is SQIVND (reference sequence). The CDR3 loop spans 17 amino acids.

The chain uses TRBV3-1 (or the pseudogene TRBV3-2) and TRBJ2-7, with D hard to call. The germline CDR1 and CDR2 sequences are LGHDT and YNNKEL (reference sequence). The CDR3 is made up of 15 amino acids. V lost 1 base and J 2 bases, leaving 12 bases between the germline ends. CDR3 amino acids: CASSQAGSRTYEQYF. The DNA of the CDR3 is TGTGCCAGCAGCCAAGCCGGAAGTAGGACCTACGAGCAGTACTTC.

The chain combines TRBV9 with TRBJ2-3, with 11 nucleotides matching TRBD2. V gave up 3 bases and J gave up 5 bases; unmatched junction bases: 17. The CDR3 loop spans 19 amino acids. In germline, CDR1 is SGDLS, CDR2 YYNGEE. This chain's CDR3 is CASSALPGLAGFTRDTQYF. The CDR3, as DNA: TGTGCCAGCAGCGCCCTACCCGGACTAGCGGGCTTCACGAGAGATACGCAGTATTTT.

V usage is TRBV5-1 and J usage is TRBJ2-2, with TRBD1 matching over 12 bases. V shed 4 bases, J shed 5 bases, and the junction held 6 bases outside the gene matches. The germline V gene encodes CDR1 SGHRS and CDR2 YFSETQ. The CDR3 runs to 16 residues. CDR3 sequence (DNA): TGCGCCAGCAGCCCTGGGGACAGGGGGCGGACCGGGGAGCTGTTTTTT. This codes for CASSPGDRGRTGELFF. Based on the CDR3 plus reference TRBV5-1 and TRBJ2-2, the full variable domain is KAGVTQTPRYLIKTRGQQVTLSCSPISGHRSVSWYQQTPGQGLQFLFEYFSETQRNKGNFPGRFSGRQFSNSRSEMNVSTLELGDSALYLCASSPGDRGRTGELFFGEGSRLTVL.

The rearrangement uses TRBV9 and TRBJ2-1; the match to TRBD2 covers 9 bases. Germline trimming cut 4 bases from V and 4 bases from J; bases unmatched to any gene: 6. The germline CDR1 and CDR2 sequences are SGDLS and YYNGEE. This CDR3 is 15 amino acids long. CDR3 sequence: CASSPGSGGYNEQFF. DNA for the CDR3: TGTGCCAGCAGCCCCGGCAGCGGGGGGTACAATGAGCAGTTCTTC.

This sequence joins TRBV10-3 and TRBJ2-6; no reliable D call. Trimming took off 6 bases at V and 0 bases at J, with 15 bases between the two ends. This CDR3 region has 17 residues. Germline lookup yields CDR1 ENHRY and CDR2 SYGVKD. The CDR3 is CAISRGRGNSGANVLTF. DNA for the CDR3: TGTGCCATCAGCAGAGGTCGCGGAAACTCTGGGGCCAACGTCCTGACTTTC.

This chain links TRBV7-8 with TRBJ1-4; D is undetermined. Germline loops: CDR1 SGHVS, CDR2 FQNEAQ. The CDR3 runs to 15 residues. Trimming shortened V by 1 base and J by 5 bases, and 11 bases separated the two germline ends. CDR3 protein: CASSLVENYNEKLFF. CDR3 DNA: TGTGCCAGCAGCTTAGTGGAGAACTACAATGAAAAACTGTTTTTT.

This clone came up once. The sample holds other DNA sequences that translate to the same CDR3. The chain couples TRBV19 to TRBJ1-1; D gene ambiguous. The V gene lost 3 bases and the J gene lost 0 bases, with 8 bases spanning the gap. The CDR3 is 14 residues long. CDR1 and CDR2 from the germline V gene are LNHDA and SQIVND (reference sequence). The CDR3, as DNA: TGTGCCAGTAGTATGGGCAGGTTGAACACTGAAGCTTTCTTT. It specifies CASSMGRLNTEAFF.

The J gene is TRBJ1-3, the V gene TRBV3-1 (or the pseudogene TRBV3-2); D remains ambiguous. V lost 3 bases and J lost 0, with 9 bases in between. Per the germline V gene, CDR1 is LGHDT and CDR2 is YNNKEL (reference sequence). This CDR3 contains 15 residues. The CDR3 loop reads CASSHPRDSGNTIYF. The CDR3, as DNA: TGTGCCAGCAGCCACCCCCGGGACTCTGGAAACACCATATATTTT.

The chain combines TRBV5-1 with TRBJ1-1; 10 bases map to TRBD1. The CDR3 is 15 amino acids. V shed 0 bases, J shed 6 bases, and the junction held 5 bases outside the gene matches. Germline CDR1 SGHRS, CDR2 YFSETQ. CDR3 amino acids: CASSLATGGLAEAFF. For the CDR3, the DNA is TGCGCCAGCAGCTTGGCGACAGGGGGCCTCGCTGAAGCTTTCTTT.

This clone was seen ten or more times. The chain links TRBV5-1 to TRBJ2-2; D uncertain. The germline V gene has CDR1 SGHRS and CDR2 YFSETQ. This CDR3 is built from 14 residues. V was shortened by 1 base and J by 4 bases, with 8 bases between the two germline ends. The CDR3 DNA sequence: TGCGCCAGCAGCTTGAGTGGTCTCACCGGGGAGCTGTTTTTT. It translates to CASSLSGLTGELFF.

V usage is TRBV7-6 and J usage is TRBJ2-5; D remains unclear. The length of the CDR3 is 10 residues. Germline-derived CDR1 and CDR2 are SGHVS and FNYEAQ. Deletions cut 2 bases from V and 7 bases from J, with 2 bases between. The CDR3 DNA follows: TGTGCCAGCAGCTTACTGACCCAGTACTTC. It is translated as CASSLLTQYF.

This clone came up once. J is TRBJ2-1 and V is TRBV7-3; 11 bases map to TRBD2. The V gene end was trimmed by 5 bases and the J gene end by 2 bases; junction bases not matched to a gene: 2. The CDR3 totals 15 residues. CDR1 is SGHTA, CDR2 FQGTGA, per germline. Here the CDR3 reads CASSPSGGTYNEQFF. CDR3 nucleotides: TGTGCCAGCAGCCCTAGCGGGGGGACCTACAATGAGCAGTTCTTC.

Turning to this clone: One end of the junction is discordant with germline, which a read error may explain. CDR3 loop: CASTQLAGARETQYF. CDR3 nucleotides: TGTGCCAGCACCCAATTGGCGGGGGCACGGGAGACCCAGTACTTC. The chain has TRBV3-1 (or the pseudogene TRBV3-2) and TRBJ2-5, with D possibly being TRBD2 (7 bases). The CDR3 has 15 amino acids. The germline gives CDR1 LGHDT, CDR2 YNNKEL (reference sequence).

This rearrangement joins TRBV7-2 to TRBJ2-5, with unresolved D. The CDR3 loop spans 14 amino acids. Germline V gene lookup returns CDR1 SGHTA and CDR2 FQGNSA. V was trimmed by 1 base and J by 2 bases, leaving 8 bases between them. CDR3 DNA: TGTGCCAGCAGCTTAGTTTACTTGCAAGAGACCCAGTACTTC. As protein: CASSLVYLQETQYF.

The V and J genes are TRBV11-3 and TRBJ2-5; D ambiguous. Trimming left V 5 bases short and J 1 base short, with 14 bases between. CDR1 is SGHNT, CDR2 YENEEA, per germline. CDR3 length: 15 residues. The CDR3 sequence is CASSQSSMGQETQYF. The CDR3 DNA reads as TGTGCCAGCAGCCAATCCTCTATGGGCCAAGAGACCCAGTACTTC. Full variable domain (missing parts from reference TRBV11-3 and TRBJ2-5): EAGVVQSPRYKIIEKKQPVAFWCNPISGHNTLYWYLQNLGQGPELLIRYENEEAVDDSQLPKDRFSAERLKGVDSTLKIQPAELGDSAVYLCASSQSSMGQETQYFGPGTRLLVL.

The chain links TRBV5-1 to TRBJ2-3; TRBD2 agrees at 12 bases. The J segment lost 2 bases and the V segment lost 1 base, leaving 2 bases of the junction unmatched. This CDR3 is built from 16 residues. Germline V gene sequence: CDR1 SGHRS, CDR2 YFSETQ. The chain's CDR3 is CASSLTSGGFTDTQYF. CDR3 DNA sequence: TGCGCCAGCAGCTTGACTAGCGGGGGGTTCACAGATACGCAGTATTTT.

J is TRBJ1-4 and V is TRBV30, with D unresolved. In germline, CDR1 is GTSNPN, CDR2 SVGIG (reference sequence). The CDR3 contains 12 residues. The V end lost 5 bases, the J end lost 6 bases, and 10 bases lay between the germline ends. The chain's CDR3 is CAWGGGYEKLFF. The CDR3, as DNA: TGTGCCTGGGGTGGAGGGTATGAAAAACTGTTTTTT.

This clone was recorded once. The gene calls are TRBV27 and TRBJ1-2; 7 nucleotides match TRBD1. Germline-derived CDR1 and CDR2 are MNHEY and SMNVEV (reference sequence). This CDR3 is built from 14 residues. V lost 3 bases and J lost 4; bases outside the gene matches: 5. The CDR3 sequence: CASSFGQEGYGYTF. The CDR3 bases are TGTGCCAGCAGTTTCGGACAGGAGGGCTATGGCTACACCTTC.